This paragraph reports one T cell receptor (beta chain). The clone's antigen remains unknown. No base quality values were provided; no much bigger clone lies one nucleotide off. The data were taken from a study of shared clonotypes between healthy human individuals (dated by TCRdb to 2019 to 2021). Study-wide context: Three men and a couple of women, aged 18 to 49 years, made up the cohort. For each donor, CD4 naive and CD4 memory were each given three plates, CD8 naive was given two plates, and CD8 memory was given one plate. Leukapheresis yielded between about 0.85 and 9 billion PBMCs per donor. To estimate repertoire size and how much clonotypes are shared between individuals, the study performed deep sequencing of blood TCR repertoires from roughly five healthy adults. To increase sequencing depth and limit assay-specific biases, different laboratories used diverse techniques to prepare libraries and sequence TCR repertoires. The research as a whole found: Compared with non-shared clonotypes, clonotypes shared by all four sorted-subset donors had higher generation probabilities. Sampling was restricted to blood, and TCR repertoires in tissues likely differ from the TCR repertoires found in blood. Pairwise subsampling led to the expectation that sequencing depth would affect the degree of clonotype sharing among donors. When several donors were compared, the shared fraction of clonotypes was about 5% for naive CD4, more than 3% for naive CD8, 2% to 2.5% for memory CD4, and 0.4% for memory CD8. Incomplete sequencing was indicated by rarefaction of sorted-subset datasets, despite the large sequencing depth. Because the study included only a small number of donors, the genetic and exposure-history diversity represented was limited. Larger estimated clonotype richness was generally found for naive subsets than for memory subsets.

The donors were healthy, HIV-negative adults who had no recently reported acute infections or vaccinations. Every donor was a Caucasian adult living in Nashville, Tennessee, USA. CD4+ T cells were enriched by magnetic negative selection; naive cells were then positively selected on CD45RA, and the negative fraction formed the memory subset. Blood was collected by leukapheresis, and PBMCs were isolated by Ficoll-Histopaque density gradient centrifugation and then cryopreserved in liquid nitrogen vapor phase. Analytical flow cytometry was used to check the purity and quantity of every magnetically sorted T cell population. Genomic DNA was isolated from every sorted fraction and measured by UV absorbance on a Nanodrop 2000c. Based on the germline V gene (reference sequence), the CDR1 and CDR2 sequences are SGHAT and FQDESV. The germline V and J ends show losses of 4 bases and 7 bases respectively, and no gene match explains 9 bases of the junction. The CDR3 has 15 amino acids, counting the end cysteine and phenylalanine. Only CDR3 DNA remains: 45 bases, in frame from the first base.

Using the deep immunoSEQ assay, TCR CDR3 regions were amplified from genomic DNA by multiplex PCR. Extracted genomic DNA from each cell subset was spread evenly across all wells of several immunoSEQ 96-well plates, with each plate serving as a replicate. For sorted subsets, each replicate PCR was loaded with approximately 0.2 ug genomic DNA, equivalent to 25,000 to 35,000 T cell genomes. Purified libraries were quantified with a Qubit 3.0 fluorometer, sized on a Bioanalyzer 2100, and re-quantified with the KAPA Library Quantification kit. Every immunoSEQ 96-well plate was sequenced on a separate single-read 150-cycle Illumina NextSeq 550 flow cell. The original pipeline was this. Because the immunoSEQ output held only junctional sequences and lacked quality scores, the filtering could not match the filtering applied to full-length reads. Sequences were annotated with PyIR, a Python wrapper for IgBLAST v1.9, and V/J genes and CDR3 were assigned using IMGT germline references. Reads were filtered out if the reads had weak V/J assignments (E-value above 1e-6), no CDR3, stop codons, out-of-frame junctions, or ambiguous translated residues. V3J clonotypes were defined as sequences sharing an identical inferred V gene, J gene, and CDR3 amino acid sequence. To compute the percentage overlap between repertoires, the number of shared unique clonotypes was divided by the size of the smaller repertoire. Three approaches were used to assess repertoire richness: RTK rarefaction, the Chao1 estimator, and Recon v2.1 estimates of unobserved clonotypes. OLGA was used to compute generation probabilities for all TCRbeta clonotypes that the gDNA method yielded from a handful of donors. The table comes from immuneACCESS by way of TCRdb, which keeps in-frame sequences with V and J called. Part of the clones is missing from these tables; in studies checked, under half for an unresolved V gene and the rest for unknown reasons. Clonal size and the V and J genes are those of that table, whereas D and trimming came from the DNA. The sample yields around 1.1 million clones; approximately 80% were counted once. The ten largest clones capture 0.55% to 0.7% of the sample.

The chain joins TRBV11-1 to TRBJ2-2; TRBD2 agrees with 7 junctional bases. The sequence was collected from a man between 18 and 29 years old in good health. Some clones in this sample may be carry-over from other donors' samples. The sequencing input was memory CD4+ T cells from PBMCs. Reading the label with the study, this specimen's cell subset or site is: CD45RA-negative fraction. At the DNA level, the sequence is TGTGCCAGCAGCTCCGAGGAACTAGCGTTCGGGGAGCTGTTTTTT. Protein translation: CASSSEELAFGELFF.